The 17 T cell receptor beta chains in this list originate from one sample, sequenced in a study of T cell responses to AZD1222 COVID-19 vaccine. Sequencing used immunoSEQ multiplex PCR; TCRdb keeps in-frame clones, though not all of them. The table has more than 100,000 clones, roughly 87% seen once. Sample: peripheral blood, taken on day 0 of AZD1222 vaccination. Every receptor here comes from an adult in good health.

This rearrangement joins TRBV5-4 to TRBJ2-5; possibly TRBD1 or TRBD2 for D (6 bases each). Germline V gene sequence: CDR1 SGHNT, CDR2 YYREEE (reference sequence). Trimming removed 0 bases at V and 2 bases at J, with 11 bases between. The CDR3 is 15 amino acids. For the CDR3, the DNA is TGTGCCAGCAGCTTGGAAGGGGGGCGGCAAGAGACCCAGTACTTC. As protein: CASSLEGGRQETQYF. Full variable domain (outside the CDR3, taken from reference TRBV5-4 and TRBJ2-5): ETGVTQSPTHLIKTRGQQVTLRCSSQSGHNTVSWYQQALGQGPQFIFQYYREEENGRGNFPPRFSGLQFPNYSSELNVNALELDDSALYLCASSLEGGRQETQYFGPGTRLLVL.

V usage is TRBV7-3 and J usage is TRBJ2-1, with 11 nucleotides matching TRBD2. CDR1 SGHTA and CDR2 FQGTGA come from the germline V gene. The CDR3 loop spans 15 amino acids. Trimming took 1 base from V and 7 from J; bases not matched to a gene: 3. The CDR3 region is CASSLRGTSGNEQFF. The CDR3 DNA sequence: TGTGCCAGCAGCTTAAGGGGGACTAGCGGTAATGAGCAGTTCTTC.

This CDR3 is CASSPEDSYRDTQYF. For the CDR3, the DNA is TGTGCCAGCTCACCAGAGGACAGTTATAGAGATACGCAGTATTTT. The chain has TRBV18 and TRBJ2-3, with D possibly TRBD1 on 6 matching bases. In germline, CDR1 is KGHSH, CDR2 LQKENI. This CDR3 is built from 15 residues. The V end lost 2 bases, the J end lost 5 bases, and 14 bases lay between the germline ends.

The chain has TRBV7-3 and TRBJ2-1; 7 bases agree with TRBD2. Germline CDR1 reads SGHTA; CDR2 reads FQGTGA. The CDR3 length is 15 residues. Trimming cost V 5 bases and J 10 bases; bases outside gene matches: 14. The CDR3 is CASSPLGGGPSEQFF. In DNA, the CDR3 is TGTGCCAGCAGCCCCTTGGGGGGGGGACCTTCGGAGCAGTTCTTC.

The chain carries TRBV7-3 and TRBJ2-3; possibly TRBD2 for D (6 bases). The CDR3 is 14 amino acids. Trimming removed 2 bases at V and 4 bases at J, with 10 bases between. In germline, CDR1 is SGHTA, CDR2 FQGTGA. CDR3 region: CASSLWDLPDTQYF. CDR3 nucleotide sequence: TGTGCCAGCAGCTTATGGGACTTACCAGATACGCAGTATTTT.

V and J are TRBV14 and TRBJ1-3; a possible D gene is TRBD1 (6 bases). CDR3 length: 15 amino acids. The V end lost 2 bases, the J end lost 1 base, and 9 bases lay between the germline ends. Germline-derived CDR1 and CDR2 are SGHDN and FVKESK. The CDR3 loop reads CASSQTGSSGNTIYF. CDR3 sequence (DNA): TGTGCCAGCAGCCAAACAGGGAGTTCTGGAAACACCATATATTTT.

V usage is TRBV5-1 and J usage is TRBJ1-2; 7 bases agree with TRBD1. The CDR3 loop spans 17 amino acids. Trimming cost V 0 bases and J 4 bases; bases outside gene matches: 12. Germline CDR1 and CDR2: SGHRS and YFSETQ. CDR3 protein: CASSLAGPGQRSYGYTF. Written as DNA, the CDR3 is TGCGCCAGCAGCTTGGCCGGGCCGGGACAGCGATCCTATGGCTACACCTTC.

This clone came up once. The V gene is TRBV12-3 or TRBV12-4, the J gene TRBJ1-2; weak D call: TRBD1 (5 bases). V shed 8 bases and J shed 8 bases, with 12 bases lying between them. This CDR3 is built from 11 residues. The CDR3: CASSRGDGYTF. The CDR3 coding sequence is TGTGCCAGCTCCCGCGGGGACGGCTACACCTTC.

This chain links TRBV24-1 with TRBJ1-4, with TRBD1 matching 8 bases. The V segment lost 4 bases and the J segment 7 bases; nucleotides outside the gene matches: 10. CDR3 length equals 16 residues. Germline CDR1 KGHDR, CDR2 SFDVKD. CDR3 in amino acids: CATSDPGQGGGEKLFF. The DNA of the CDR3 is TGTGCCACCAGTGACCCAGGACAGGGAGGAGGTGAAAAACTGTTTTTT.

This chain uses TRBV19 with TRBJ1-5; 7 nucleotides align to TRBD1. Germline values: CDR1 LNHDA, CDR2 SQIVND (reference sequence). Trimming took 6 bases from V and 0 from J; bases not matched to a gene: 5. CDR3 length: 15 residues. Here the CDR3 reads CASRWGTASNQPQHF. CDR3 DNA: TGTGCCAGTAGATGGGGGACAGCTAGCAATCAGCCCCAGCATTTT.

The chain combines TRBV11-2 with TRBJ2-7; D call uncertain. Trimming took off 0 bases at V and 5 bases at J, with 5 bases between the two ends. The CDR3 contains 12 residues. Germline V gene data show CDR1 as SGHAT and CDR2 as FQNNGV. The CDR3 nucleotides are TGTGCCAGCAGCTTAGATTCCCACGAGCAGTACTTC. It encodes CASSLDSHEQYF.

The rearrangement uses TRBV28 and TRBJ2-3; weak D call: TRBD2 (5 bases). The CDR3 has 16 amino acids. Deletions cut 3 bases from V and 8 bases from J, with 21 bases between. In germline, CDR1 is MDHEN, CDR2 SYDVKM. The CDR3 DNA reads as TGTGCCAGCAGTTTGCCAGGACGGGGTTATTTAAGTACGCAGTATTTT. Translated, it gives CASSLPGRGYLSTQYF.

This chain's CDR3 is CASSLEGRGDGYTF. In DNA form, the CDR3 reads TGTGCCAGCAGCTTAGAGGGCAGAGGGGATGGCTACACCTTC. The chain carries TRBV7-9 and TRBJ1-2; possibly TRBD1 for D (5 bases). V lost 1 base, J lost 6 bases, and 12 bases lay in between. Germline-derived CDR1 and CDR2 are SEHNR and FQNEAQ (reference sequence). The length of the CDR3 is 14 residues.

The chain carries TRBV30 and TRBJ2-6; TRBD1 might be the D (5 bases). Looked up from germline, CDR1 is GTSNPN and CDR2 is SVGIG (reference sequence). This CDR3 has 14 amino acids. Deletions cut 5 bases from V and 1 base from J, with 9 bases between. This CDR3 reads CAWGTGSGANVLTF. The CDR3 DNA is TGTGCCTGGGGAACAGGTTCTGGGGCCAACGTCCTGACTTTC.

Here the CDR3 DNA reads TGTGCCAGTAGTATGACAGGCCGTAATTATGGCTACACCTTC. Its translation: CASSMTGRNYGYTF. The V gene is TRBV19, the J gene TRBJ1-2; D perhaps matches TRBD1 (6 bases). The CDR3 has 14 residues. CDR1 is LNHDA, CDR2 SQIVND, per germline (reference sequence). Trimming pared 3 bases from V and 5 bases from J, leaving 13 bases between.

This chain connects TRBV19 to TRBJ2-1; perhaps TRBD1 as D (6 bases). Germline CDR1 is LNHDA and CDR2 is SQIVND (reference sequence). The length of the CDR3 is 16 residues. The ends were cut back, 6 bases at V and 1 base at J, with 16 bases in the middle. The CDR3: CASRELFRGSYNEQFF. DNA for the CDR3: TGTGCCAGTAGGGAACTCTTCAGGGGTTCCTACAATGAGCAGTTCTTC.

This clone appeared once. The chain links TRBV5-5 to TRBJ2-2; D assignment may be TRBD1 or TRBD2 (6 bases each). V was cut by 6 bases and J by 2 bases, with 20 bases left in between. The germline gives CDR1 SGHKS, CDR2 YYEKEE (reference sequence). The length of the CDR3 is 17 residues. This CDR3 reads CASTFKRAGTNTGELFF. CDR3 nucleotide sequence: TGTGCCAGCACCTTCAAGCGGGCGGGGACAAACACCGGGGAGCTGTTTTTT.